The following is a TCR beta chain sequence with its context. This sample stems from a study of blood T cell repertoires in COVID-19. About the study: Donors in the United States, Italy and Spain gave samples during acute or convalescent COVID-19. From T cells, B-cell-depleted T cells, or PBMCs came the material, which was cDNA or gDNA.

From germline, CDR1 is LNHDA and CDR2 SQIVND (reference sequence). The CDR3 sequence is 12 residues long. V lost 9 bases, J lost 0 bases, and 7 bases lay in between. Per the original methods: Cell counts per sample came from amplifying reference gene primers. Sequenced by immunoSEQ multiplex PCR; TCRdb stores in-frame clones only, minus some. V and J calls and clone size are those listed in that table; D and trimming were worked out from the DNA. The sample yields roughly 60,000 clones, over 75% seen once. The chain links TRBV19 to TRBJ2-3, with no clear D. The sample was peripheral blood. The source is an elderly woman with active COVID-19. CDR3 nucleotides: TGTGCCAGCGCGAAGAGCACAGATACGCAGTATTTT. It encodes CASAKSTDTQYF.